The T cell receptor (beta chain) described here comes from a study of blood T cell repertoires in COVID-19. The wider study: Samples came from the United States, Italy and Spain, spanning acute and convalescent COVID-19. Sources were T cells, B-cell-depleted T cells, or PBMCs; the material itself was cDNA or gDNA.

V gave up 7 bases and J gave up 6 bases; unmatched junction bases: 7. Germline assignment: CDR1 GTSNPN and CDR2 SVGIG (reference sequence). This CDR3 contains 12 residues. Original processing methods: Amplifying reference gene primers gave estimates of nucleated cell counts. Clones were read by immunoSEQ multiplex PCR, and TCRdb kept only the in-frame ones, dropping some. The DNA gave D and trimming, while V, J and clone size come from that table. The sample has nearly 60,000 clones, 90% seen once. Sequencing input: peripheral blood. The sequence came from a man aged 55-75 years with active COVID-19. The rearrangement joins TRBV30 to TRBJ2-3; TRBD2 aligns across 7 bases. For the CDR3, the DNA is TGTGCCTTTGTACTAGCGTCGGATACGCAGTATTTT. Translated: CAFVLASDTQYF.